These 15 T cell receptor beta chains were all obtained from the same sample, sequenced in a study of T-cell memory formation after mild COVID-19. A single record per CDR3 protein comes from TCRdb applying MiXCR to the 5' RACE reads. The table records tens of thousands of distinct CDR3 sequences, approximately 7% of them present only once. Material: PBMCs or a T cell subset sorted from them (not recorded which). The receptors originated from a man aged 18 to 29 who had mild COVID-19 (a few samples of this study predate the infection). Cell type and time point are not known.

This clonotype was seen a handful of times. V and J are TRBV5-6 and TRBJ1-5, with 8 bases matching TRBD1. V lost 2 bases, J lost 7 bases, and 2 bases stayed unmatched. Germline CDR1 SGHDT, CDR2 YYEEEE. The CDR3 has 13 residues. The CDR3 spells CASSLTGGQPQHF. Here the CDR3 DNA reads TGTGCCAGCAGCTTAACAGGGGGACAGCCCCAGCATTTT. Full variable domain (remainder filled in from reference TRBV5-6 and TRBJ1-5): DAGVTQSPTHLIKTRGQQVTLRCSPKSGHDTVSWYQQALGQGPQFIFQYYEEEERQRGNFPDRFSGHQFPNYSSELNVNALLLGDSALYLCASSLTGGQPQHFGDGTRLSIL.

This clonotype occurred a few times. The gene calls are TRBV10-3 and TRBJ1-5; 7 nucleotides match TRBD1. This CDR3 spans 13 amino acids. With 7 bases clipped from V and 8 bases from J, the junction kept 8 bases outside the gene matches. From germline, CDR1 is ENHRY and CDR2 SYGVKD. The CDR3 DNA reads TGTGCCATCAATAGGGGGCTGGATGAGCCCCAGCATTTT. Translation: CAINRGLDEPQHF.

A note on this clonotype: Given a much more abundant clone one base away, this may be a read error. The chain uses TRBV7-2 and TRBJ2-1; tentative D call: TRBD1 (6 bases). Germline V gene lookup returns CDR1 SGHTA and CDR2 FQGNSA. The CDR3 runs 14 residues. With 5 bases removed from V and 0 bases from J, the gap between germline ends came to 8 bases. CDR3: CASSPGHSYNEQFF. The DNA for the CDR3 is TGTGCCAGCAGCCCGGGACACTCCTACAATGAGCAGTTCTTC.

This clonotype was seen ten or more times. This rearrangement joins TRBV7-2 to TRBJ2-1; no firm D call. There are 14 residues in the CDR3. Per the germline V gene, CDR1 is SGHTA and CDR2 is FQGNSA. The germline V and J ends were trimmed by 5 bases and 2 bases, with 10 bases remaining between them. CDR3 loop: CASSPQATYNEQFF. The CDR3 DNA reads as TGTGCCAGCAGCCCCCAGGCGACCTACAATGAGCAGTTCTTC.

This clonotype was counted ten times or more. The rearrangement uses TRBV7-8 and TRBJ2-5; D gene uncertain. V was cut by 1 base and J by 6 bases, with 12 bases left in between. The CDR3 contains 14 residues. The V gene's germline CDR1 is SGHVS and CDR2 FQNEAQ. The CDR3 is CASSLVPDSQTQYF. In nucleotides, the CDR3 is TGTGCCAGCAGCTTAGTTCCCGATTCCCAGACCCAGTACTTC. Full variable domain (remainder filled in from reference TRBV7-8 and TRBJ2-5): GAGVSQSPRYKVAKRGQDVALRCDPISGHVSLFWYQQALGQGPEFLTYFQNEAQLDKSGLPSDRFFAERPEGSVSTLKIQRTQQEDSAVYLCASSLVPDSQTQYFGPGTRLLVL.

This clonotype was counted only a few times. The chain uses TRBV6-2 or TRBV6-3 and TRBJ2-3; perhaps TRBD2 as D (5 bases). This CDR3 spans 12 amino acids. Per the germline V gene, CDR1 is MNHEY and CDR2 is SVGEGT. V lost 4 bases and J 3 bases, leaving 5 bases between the germline ends. For the CDR3, the DNA is TGTGCCAGCAGTTCGGGGACAGATACGCAGTATTTT. Its translation is CASSSGTDTQYF.

This clonotype was seen a few times. V gene TRBV23-1 combines with J gene TRBJ2-1; a weak D match, TRBD1 (5 bases). TRBV23-1 carries the ORF label, with uncertain function. The CDR3 covers 13 residues. Trimming stripped 10 bases from V and 6 bases from J, with 16 bases between. Here the CDR3 DNA reads TGCGCCATCCATTGGGGCCCCTGCAATGAGCAGTTCTTC. This gives the protein CAIHWGPCNEQFF.

This clonotype came up a few times. The V gene is TRBV6-5, the J gene TRBJ2-2; D uncertain. CDR1 is MNHEY and CDR2 is SVGAGI in the germline V gene. The CDR3 has 15 residues. Between the trimmed V and J ends, which lost 2 bases and 1 base, there was a span of 8 bases. In DNA, the CDR3 is TGTGCCAGCAGTTACGTTGCATTGAACACCGGGGAGCTGTTTTTT. It is translated as CASSYVALNTGELFF.

This clonotype was detected a few times. The V and J genes are TRBV5-1 and TRBJ1-2; D is unclear. V was cut by 4 bases and J by 8 bases, with 15 bases left in between. There are 13 residues in the CDR3. Germline V gene data show CDR1 as SGHRS and CDR2 as YFSETQ. For the CDR3, the DNA is TGCGCCAGCAGCCCTGGCCAGGCGGAGGGCTACACCTTC. Translated, it gives CASSPGQAEGYTF.

In its sample, this clonotype was seen a few times. This chain joins TRBV12-3 or TRBV12-4 and TRBJ1-1; D is unresolved. This CDR3 has 10 amino acids. V gave up 5 bases and J gave up 11 bases, with 9 bases separating them. The CDR3 sequence: CASSLHWAFF. The CDR3 DNA reads TGTGCCAGCAGTCTCCACTGGGCTTTCTTT.

This clonotype turned up a few times. The chain uses TRBV11-2 and TRBJ2-1, with 12 bases fitting TRBD1. This CDR3 is 17 amino acids long. CDR1 is SGHAT and CDR2 is FQNNGV in the germline V gene. V trimming: 5 bases; J trimming: 9 bases; junction bases outside the gene matches: 14. CDR3 loop: CASSPPLRDRGRFEQFF. CDR3 DNA: TGTGCCAGCAGCCCACCCCTCCGGGACAGGGGGCGCTTTGAGCAGTTCTTC. The full variable domain, its missing parts supplied by reference TRBV11-2 and TRBJ2-1, is EAGVAQSPRYKIIEKRQSVAFWCNPISGHATLYWYQQILGQGPKLLIQFQNNGVVDDSQLPKDRFSAERLKGVDSTLKIQPAKLEDSAVYLCASSPPLRDRGRFEQFFGPGTRLTVL.

This clonotype was counted many times. The chain recombines TRBV6-5 with TRBJ1-2; no clear D. Looked up from germline, CDR1 is MNHEY and CDR2 is SVGAGI. This CDR3 region has 14 residues. Trimming took 6 bases from V and 2 from J, leaving 13 bases between them. In DNA form, the CDR3 reads TGTGCCAGCAGAACCCCGGGCTCGAACTATGGCTACACCTTC. Translating gives CASRTPGSNYGYTF.

Only a few counts were recorded for this clonotype. V and J are TRBV6-5 and TRBJ1-2, with D maybe TRBD1 (5 bases). V was shortened by 4 bases and J by 8 bases, with 14 bases between the two germline ends. CDR3 length equals 13 residues. Germline-derived CDR1 and CDR2 are MNHEY and SVGAGI. CDR3 loop: CASSSTGDRGYTF. CDR3 bases: TGTGCCAGCAGTTCCACCGGGGACCGCGGCTACACCTTC.

The chain couples TRBV7-9 to TRBJ1-6; no clear D. Germline lookup yields CDR1 SEHNR and CDR2 FQNEAQ (reference sequence). Trimming pared 4 bases from V and 11 bases from J, leaving 12 bases between. The CDR3 consists of 13 residues. The CDR3 here is CASSYLLEAPLHF. The DNA for the CDR3 is TGTGCCAGCAGCTATCTCCTGGAAGCACCCCTCCACTTT.

This clonotype was picked up many times. The CDR3 DNA follows: TGTGCCAGCAGTGAATGGGAAGATACGCAGTATTTT. It specifies CASSEWEDTQYF. V gene TRBV6-1 combines with J gene TRBJ2-3, with no clear D. CDR3 length: 12 residues. The V end was cut by 2 bases, the J end by 5 bases, with 5 bases between. Per the germline V gene, CDR1 is MNHNS and CDR2 is SASEGT.